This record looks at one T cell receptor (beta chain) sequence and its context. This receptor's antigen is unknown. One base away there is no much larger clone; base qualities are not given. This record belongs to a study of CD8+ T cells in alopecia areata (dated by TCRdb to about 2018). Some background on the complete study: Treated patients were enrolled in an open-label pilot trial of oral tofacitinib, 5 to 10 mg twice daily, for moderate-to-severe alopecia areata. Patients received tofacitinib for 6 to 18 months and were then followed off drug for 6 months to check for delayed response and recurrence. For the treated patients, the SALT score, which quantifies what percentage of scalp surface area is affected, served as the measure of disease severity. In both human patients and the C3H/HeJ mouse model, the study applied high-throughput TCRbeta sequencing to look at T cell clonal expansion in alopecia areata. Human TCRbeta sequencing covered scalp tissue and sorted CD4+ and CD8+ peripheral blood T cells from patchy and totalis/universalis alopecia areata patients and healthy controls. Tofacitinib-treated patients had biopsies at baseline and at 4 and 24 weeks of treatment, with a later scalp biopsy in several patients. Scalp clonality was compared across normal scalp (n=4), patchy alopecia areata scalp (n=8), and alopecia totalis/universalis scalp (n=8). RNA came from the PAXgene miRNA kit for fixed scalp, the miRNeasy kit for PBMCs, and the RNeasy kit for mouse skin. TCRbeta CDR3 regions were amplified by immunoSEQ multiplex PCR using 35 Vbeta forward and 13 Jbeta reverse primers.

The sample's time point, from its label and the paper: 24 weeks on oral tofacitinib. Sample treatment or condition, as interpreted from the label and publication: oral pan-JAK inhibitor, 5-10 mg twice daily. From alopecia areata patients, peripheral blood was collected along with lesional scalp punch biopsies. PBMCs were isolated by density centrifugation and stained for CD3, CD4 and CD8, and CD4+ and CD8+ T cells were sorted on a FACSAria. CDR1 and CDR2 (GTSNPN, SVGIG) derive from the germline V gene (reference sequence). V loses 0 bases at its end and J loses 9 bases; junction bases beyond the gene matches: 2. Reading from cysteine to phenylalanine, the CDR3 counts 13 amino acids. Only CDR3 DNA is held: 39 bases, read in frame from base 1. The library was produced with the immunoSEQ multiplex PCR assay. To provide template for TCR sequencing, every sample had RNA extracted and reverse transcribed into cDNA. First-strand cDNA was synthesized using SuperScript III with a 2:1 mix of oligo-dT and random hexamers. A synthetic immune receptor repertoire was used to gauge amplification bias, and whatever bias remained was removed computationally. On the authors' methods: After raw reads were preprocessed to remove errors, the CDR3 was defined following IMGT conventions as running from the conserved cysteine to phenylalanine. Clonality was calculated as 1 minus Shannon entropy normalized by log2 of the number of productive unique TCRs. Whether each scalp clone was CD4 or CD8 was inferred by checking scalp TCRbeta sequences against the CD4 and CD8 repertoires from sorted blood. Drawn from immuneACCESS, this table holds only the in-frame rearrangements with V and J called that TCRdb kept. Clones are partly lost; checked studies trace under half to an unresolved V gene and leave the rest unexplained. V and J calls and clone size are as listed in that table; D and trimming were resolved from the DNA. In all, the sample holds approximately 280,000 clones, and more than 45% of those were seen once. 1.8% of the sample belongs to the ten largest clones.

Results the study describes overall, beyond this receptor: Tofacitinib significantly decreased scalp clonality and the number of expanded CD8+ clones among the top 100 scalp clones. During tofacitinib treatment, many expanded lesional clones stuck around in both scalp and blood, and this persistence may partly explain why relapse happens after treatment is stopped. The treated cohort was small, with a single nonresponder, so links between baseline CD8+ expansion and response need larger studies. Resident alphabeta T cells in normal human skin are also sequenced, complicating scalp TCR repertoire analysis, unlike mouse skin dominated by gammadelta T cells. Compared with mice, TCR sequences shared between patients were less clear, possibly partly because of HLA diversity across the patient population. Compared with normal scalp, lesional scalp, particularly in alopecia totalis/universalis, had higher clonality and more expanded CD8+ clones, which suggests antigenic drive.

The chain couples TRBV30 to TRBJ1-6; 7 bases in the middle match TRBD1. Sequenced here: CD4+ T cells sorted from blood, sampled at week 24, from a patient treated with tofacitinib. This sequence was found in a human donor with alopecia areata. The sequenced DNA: TGTGCCTGGAGTGTACAGGGGAGTTCACCCCTCCACTTT. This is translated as CAWSVQGSSPLHF. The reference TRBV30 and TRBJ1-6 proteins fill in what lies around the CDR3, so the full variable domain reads SQTIHQWPATLVQPVGSPLSLECTVEGTSNPNLYWYRQAAGRGLQLLFYSVGIGQISSEVPQNLSASRPQDRQFILSSKKLLLSDSGFYLCAWSVQGSSPLHFGNGTRLTVT.